This T cell receptor beta chain was sequenced during a study of technical replicates of blood from several donors. The data were produced by immunoSEQ multiplex PCR, yet TCRdb's version contains in-frame clones alone and is incomplete. The sample contains tens of thousands of clones, under 96% of which appear only once. This receptor was taken from a human donor in good health. The sequenced sample consisted of T cells isolated from PBMCs.

The CDR3 protein is CASSPRLADYYEQYF. The CDR3, as DNA: TGCGCCAGCAGCCCGAGACTAGCTGATTACTACGAGCAGTACTTC. V is TRBV4-1 and J is TRBJ2-7; 7 nucleotides align to TRBD2. With 4 bases clipped from V and 3 bases from J, the junction kept 9 bases outside the gene matches. Per the germline V gene, CDR1 is MGHRA and CDR2 is YSYEKL. The CDR3 sequence is 15 residues long.